This T cell receptor beta chain comes out of a study of T cell repertoires in cytomegalovirus infection. Study-level background: Well-studied HLA-B-restricted epitopes and recently identified HLA-C-restricted epitopes of CMV were both used in the study. TCR beta signatures that were public indicated CMV infection and matching HLA type. Study-wide results and limits: Ex vivo responses were dominated by HLA-C-restricted CMV-specific TCR beta clonotypes. There were carriers of CMV plus the relevant HLA, and cumulative public TCR beta family frequency identified them.

From the reads, TCRdb called clonotypes with MiXCR, one entry per CDR3 protein. Of about 500,000 distinct CDR3 sequences listed, roughly a third are singletons. As concerns this clonotype: Its antigen is unknown.

The CDR3 runs 15 residues. The germline V gene has CDR1 SGHAT and CDR2 FQNNGV. Trimming shortened V by 4 bases and J by 2 bases, and 14 bases separated the two germline ends. This material consisted of cultured PBMCs, taken from culture after CMV antigen stimulation. The chain couples TRBV11-2 to TRBJ2-5; maybe TRBD2 (6 bases). The clonotype comes from a human donor in good health (CMV status not recorded). Some clones in this sample may be carry-over from other donors' samples. The CDR3 reads CASSSAPGLQETQYF. CDR3 nucleotides: TGTGCCAGCAGCTCCGCTCCGGGACTGCAAGAGACCCAGTACTTC.